These T cell receptor beta chains were read from a single sample in a study of blood T cells in healthy people across ages. Using its own MiXCR run on the 5' RACE reads, TCRdb lists one record per CDR3 protein. The sample has fewer than 2 million distinct CDR3 sequences; more than 35% are singletons. Input material: blood. The receptors here all came from a human donor in good health. The CDR3 runs from the conserved cysteine through the conserved F or W. The order of the fields is D gene, V gene, J gene, clone size, CDR3 DNA, CDR3 protein. The D gene is left open where the match is weak. Not all rows give a size; the values are once, few, many and, for expanded clones, a class.

>-|TRBV20-1|TRBJ2-4|few
TGCAGTGCCCCGGCTGAGATTCCAGGGGCCAAAAACATTCAGTACTTC
CSAPAEIPGAKNIQYF
>TRBD1|TRBV11-2|TRBJ1-3|-
TGTGCCAGCAGCCCGACAGGGTATGAGACTGGAAACACCATATATTTT
CASSPTGYETGNTIYF
>TRBD1|TRBV4-1|TRBJ1-2|few
TGCGCCAGCAGCCATTTAGGACAGGGGGCGAGCGGCTACACCTTC
CASSHLGQGASGYTF
>-|TRBV6-5|TRBJ1-6|-
TGTGCCAGCAGTTCCTCGGCGTTCGGTAATTCACCCCTCCACTTT
CASSSSAFGNSPLHF
>-|TRBV10-3|TRBJ1-2|few
TGTGCCATCAGTGACCAGGACCTCTCGTTTCATGGCTACACCTTC
CAISDQDLSFHGYTF
>-|TRBV20-1|TRBJ1-2|-
TGCAGTGCTAGAAATCGTAGGGCGGCTGATGGCTACACCTTC
CSARNRRAADGYTF
>-|TRBV4-2|TRBJ2-1|-
TGTGCCAGCAGCCAAGATGGGCCGCCCTCCCCGCGGAATGAGCAGTTCTTC
CASSQDGPPSPRNEQFF
>-|TRBV7-9|TRBJ2-7|once
TGTGCCTGCAGCCGTCAGACAACCTACGAGCAGTACTTC
CACSRQTTYEQYF
>-|TRBV6-2/TRBV6-3|TRBJ1-2|few
TGTGCCAGCAGTTACCGGCAGCCTAACTATGGCTACACCTTC
CASSYRQPNYGYTF
>TRBD1|TRBV3-1|TRBJ1-1|-
TGTGCCAGCAGCCGAGGGGTAGGACAGGCGAACACTGAAGCTTTCTTT
CASSRGVGQANTEAFF
>-|TRBV7-2|TRBJ1-1|-
TGTGCCAGCAGCTTAAAATACAGGGACACTGAAGCTTTCTTT
CASSLKYRDTEAFF
>TRBD2|TRBV9|TRBJ2-1|few
TGTGCCAGCTCGACCCCCAATAGCGGGGGGGCCGGGAATGAGCAGTTCTTC
CASSTPNSGGAGNEQFF
>-|TRBV24-1|TRBJ2-1|many
TGTGCCACCAGTGATAAGCAGGGGCGTCGCGTAATAGGCGATGAGCAGTTCTTC
CATSDKQGRRVIGDEQFF
>-|TRBV20-1|TRBJ1-2|few
TGCAGTGCTCTTGGACAGTTTAACTATGGCTACACCTTC
CSALGQFNYGYTF